This record covers a single TCR beta chain. This clonotype appeared many times. The antigen this receptor binds is unknown. Base-call qualities are not available, and no considerably larger clone is one nucleotide away. The sample belongs to a study of molecular identifiers for immune sequencing clone quantification (dated by TCRdb to about 2018). Context from the whole study: For a replicate experiment, RNA from roughly 20,000 or 100,000 naive CD8 T cells was divided into five aliquots, of which four were sequenced. The study was a methods study using CD8 T cells to benchmark molecular-identifier clustering-based TCR repertoire sequencing (MIDCIRS) and TCR RNA copy counting.

Receptor amplification or capture employed PCR. Instrument on record: Illumina HiSeq 4000. Bulk TCR libraries were prepared as previously described, using TCR primers listed in Table S5. Purification of total RNA was performed with the Qiagen AllPrep DNA/RNA kit. Reads from multiple sequencing runs of the same library were pooled before analysis. In the original analysis: Reads were retained only if their TCR constant sequence matched exactly, and those retained reads were trimmed to 150 nt and grouped according to their 12-nt molecular barcodes. Reads in each barcode group were sub-clustered using a 15% Levenshtein threshold, and a quality-weighted consensus sequence was built for each RNA molecule. Non-functional sequences were filtered out, along with any lower-count sequence sitting one edit away from another sequence. Based on a fit of two negative binomial distributions, barcode sub-clusters having less than 20% of the maximum read count were discarded. The raw public reads went through TCRdb reprocessing: fastp at Q25, MiXCR clone calling, in-frame beta chains kept. Rows merge per CDR3 protein into single entries with the most common DNA and genes. Clone size and V and J calls follow TCRdb, not the original study. In all, the sample holds 90,000 or so distinct CDR3 sequences, and 21% of those were seen once. Approximately 1.1% of the sample is held by the ten biggest clonotypes.

Overall study results and their limits: Identical TCR molecules sharing a barcode could cause highly expanded clone sizes to be underestimated. When barcode sub-clustering was not used, chimeric consensus sequences inflated TCR diversity, with chimeras reaching as high as 47%. In CMV-specific effector cells, clones with more than 20 RNA copies accounted for over 99% of molecules, whereas in naive cells such clones accounted for under 1%. Modeling estimated about 3 recovered TCR RNA copies per cell, compared with approximately 10 by digital PCR, which implies about 30% capture efficiency. Spiked-in Jurkat TCR RNA (approximately 10 copies' worth), which is not part of the donor repertoire, was contained in the naive libraries. A single cell's worth of spiked-in Jurkat TCR RNA was reported detectable even among approximately 930,000 naive CD8 T cells.

Trimmed from V: 5 bases; trimmed from J: 2 bases; junction bases lacking a gene match: 3. From the cysteine through the phenylalanine, the CDR3 covers 14 amino acids. Kept here is only the CDR3 DNA, which spans 42 bases and is read in frame from base 1. CDR1 and CDR2 (SEHNR, FQNEAQ) derive from the germline V gene (reference sequence). Libraries of naive CD8 T cells were generated from about 19,000 to 1,100,000 sorted cells, with 10%, 30% or 50% of the purified RNA used. On a BD FACSAria II, naive CD8 T cells were FACS-sorted as CD8+CD4-CCR7+CD45RA+ and collected into RLT Plus buffer. To test detection sensitivity, Jurkat RNA equivalent to ten TCR copies was spiked into samples of about 19,000-1,100,000 naive CD8 T cells. Enrichment of CD8 T cells was performed with RosetteSep CD8+ T Cell Enrichment Cocktail and Ficoll-Paque, after which ACK red cell lysis was carried out.

The V gene is TRBV7-9 and the J gene is TRBJ1-5, and 7 junction bases match TRBD1. This sequence originates from a human donor in good health. Some libraries in this study had Jurkat cell RNA spiked in. Specimen: naive CD8+ T cells from blood, with Jurkat cell RNA spiked in. According to the study, the label for this sample's cell subset or site signals: FACS-sorted CD8+CD4-CCR7+CD45RA+ naive T cells. The CDR3 in this case is CASSQGVGNQPQHF. The nucleotide sequence is TGTGCCAGCAGCCAGGGGGTTGGCAATCAGCCCCAGCATTTT.